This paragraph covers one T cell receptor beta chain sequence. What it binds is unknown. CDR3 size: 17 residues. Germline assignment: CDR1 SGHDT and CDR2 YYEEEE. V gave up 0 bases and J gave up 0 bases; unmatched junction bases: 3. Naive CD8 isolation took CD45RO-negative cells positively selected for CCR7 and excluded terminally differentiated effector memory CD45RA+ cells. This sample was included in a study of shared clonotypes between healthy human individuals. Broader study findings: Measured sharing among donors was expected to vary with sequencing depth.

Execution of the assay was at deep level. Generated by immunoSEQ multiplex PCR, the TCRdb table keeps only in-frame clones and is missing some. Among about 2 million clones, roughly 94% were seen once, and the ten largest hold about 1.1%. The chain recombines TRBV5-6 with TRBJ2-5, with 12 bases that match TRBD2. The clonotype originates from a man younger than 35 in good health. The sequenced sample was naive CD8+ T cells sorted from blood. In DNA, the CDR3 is TGTGCCAGCAGCTTGGAGACTAGCGGGGGATACCAAGAGACCCAGTACTTC. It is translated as CASSLETSGGYQETQYF.